Below are 15 T cell receptor beta chains sequenced from a single sample in a study of shared clonotypes between healthy human individuals (dated by TCRdb to 2018 to 2020). Libraries came from the immunoSEQ multiplex PCR assay. This immuneACCESS table, as held by TCRdb, lists in-frame sequences with V and J called but not all clones. Of the missing ones, under half trace to an unresolved V gene in checked studies; the others have no known cause. This sample gives 520,000 or so clones in total; about four fifths of them show up just once. The ten most abundant clones make up 10% to 15% of the sample. The sequenced material came from PBMCs. These receptors were taken from a woman aged 40 to 50 in good health. Some clones in this sample may be carry-over from other donors' samples.

The chain recombines TRBV28 with TRBJ1-2; a possible D gene is TRBD1 (5 bases). CDR3 size: 13 residues. The V gene lost 6 bases and the J gene lost 4 bases, with 12 bases spanning the gap. The germline V gene encodes CDR1 MDHEN and CDR2 SYDVKM. The CDR3 loop is CASRQGLSYGYTF. The DNA for the CDR3 is TGTGCCAGCAGGCAGGGCTTGTCCTATGGCTACACCTTC.

This clone was counted only a few times. The chain combines TRBV7-9 with TRBJ1-2; 12 bases match TRBD1. V gave up 2 bases and J gave up 6 bases; unmatched junction bases: 13. The CDR3 is 18 residues long. The germline V gene has CDR1 SEHNR and CDR2 FQNEAQ (reference sequence). CDR3 sequence (DNA): TGTGCCAGCAGCTTATTGGCCCCGGGACAGGGGGCTAGACATGGCTACACCTTC. It translates to CASSLLAPGQGARHGYTF.

The V call is TRBV19, the J call TRBJ2-5; the match to TRBD1 covers 9 bases. Germline V CDR1 and CDR2: LNHDA, SQIVND (reference sequence). J was trimmed by 5 bases and V by 8 bases; bases with no gene match: 12. The CDR3 runs 15 residues. The CDR3 DNA sequence: TGTGCCAGTGGCCCCCGGGACAGGGTTGGGGAGACCCAGTACTTC. Protein product: CASGPRDRVGETQYF.

This clone was recorded once. This chain links TRBV2 with TRBJ1-1; the D gene is possibly TRBD1 (6 bases). CDR1 and CDR2 from the germline V gene are SNHLY and FYNNEI. The CDR3 is 13 amino acids. Trimming removed 6 bases from V and 4 bases from J, with 12 bases in between. CDR3 sequence: CASSLSRGTEAFF. CDR3 DNA: TGTGCCAGCAGCCTGAGCAGGGGCACTGAAGCTTTCTTT.

The rearrangement uses TRBV7-9 and TRBJ2-1, with D perhaps matching TRBD1 or TRBD2 (5 bases each). The CDR3 runs 15 residues. Germline CDR1 and CDR2: SEHNR and FQNEAQ (reference sequence). The germline V and J ends were trimmed by 1 base and 7 bases, with 14 bases remaining between them. The CDR3: CASSLDGGRANEQFF. The DNA for the CDR3 is TGTGCCAGCAGCTTAGATGGGGGACGGGCTAATGAGCAGTTCTTC.

This chain uses TRBV7-2 with TRBJ2-5; tentative D call: TRBD1 (6 bases). The CDR3 runs 13 residues. CDR1 is SGHTA, CDR2 FQGNSA, per germline. Trimming left V 4 bases short and J 6 bases short, with 12 bases between. The CDR3 nucleotides read TGTGCCAGCAGCTCACAGGGTCAGCAGACCCAGTACTTC. It specifies CASSSQGQQTQYF.

The CDR3, as DNA: TGTGCCAGCCCTCCGGAGGGGGGATCGATTAGCGGGAGATCCGCCTACAATGAGCAGTTCTTC. It encodes CASPPEGGSISGRSAYNEQFF. The chain is built from TRBV28 and TRBJ2-1; 9 bases agree with TRBD2. V dropped 8 bases and J dropped 2; count of bases not matched to a gene: 25. CDR3 size: 21 residues. The germline V gene encodes CDR1 MDHEN and CDR2 SYDVKM.

The gene calls are TRBV7-9 and TRBJ1-1; 7 nucleotides agree with TRBD1. The CDR3 is 12 amino acids. J lost 11 bases, V lost 5 bases, and 8 bases had no gene match. The germline V gene has CDR1 SEHNR and CDR2 FQNEAQ (reference sequence). CDR3 DNA: TGTGCCAGCAGCCCGCCGGGACAGATGGCTTTCTTT. Encoded protein: CASSPPGQMAFF.

V usage is TRBV30 and J usage is TRBJ1-4; D remains ambiguous. CDR3 length: 11 residues. CDR1 and CDR2 from the germline V gene are GTSNPN and SVGIG (reference sequence). V lost 3 bases, J lost 7 bases, and 6 bases lay in between. CDR3: CAWRKGEKLFF. The CDR3 DNA follows: TGTGCCTGGAGGAAGGGTGAAAAACTGTTTTTT.

This clone was observed a few times. The chain employs TRBV7-6 and TRBJ2-5; 9 nucleotides align to TRBD1. The V gene end was trimmed by 5 bases and the J gene end by 5 bases; junction bases not matched to a gene: 9. CDR1 is SGHVS and CDR2 is FNYEAQ in the germline V gene. The CDR3 is 15 amino acids. CDR3 nucleotides: TGTGCCAGCAGCCCCCCCGGGACAGGGCAGGAGACCCAGTACTTC. This gives the protein CASSPPGTGQETQYF. Full variable domain (missing parts from reference TRBV7-6 and TRBJ2-5): GAGVSQSPRYKVTKRGQDVALRCDPISGHVSLYWYRQALGQGPEFLTYFNYEAQQDKSGLPNDRFSAERPEGSISTLTIQRTEQRDSAMYRCASSPPGTGQETQYFGPGTRLLVL.

The rearrangement uses TRBV28 and TRBJ2-7; perhaps TRBD2 as D (6 bases). Germline CDR1 MDHEN, CDR2 SYDVKM. The CDR3 runs to 13 residues. Deletions cut 10 bases from V and 3 bases from J, with 16 bases between. The CDR3 sequence: CATISGENYEQYF. CDR3 coding DNA: TGTGCCACCATTAGCGGAGAAAACTACGAGCAGTACTTC.

The chain is built from TRBV10-3 and TRBJ1-3, with unresolved D. The CDR3 is made up of 13 amino acids. The V end was cut by 9 bases, the J end by 0 bases, with 9 bases between. The germline V gene encodes CDR1 ENHRY and CDR2 SYGVKD. The CDR3 reads CAMTPSSGNTIYF. The CDR3 DNA reads TGTGCCATGACACCCAGCTCTGGAAACACCATATATTTT.

The V and J genes are TRBV6-1 and TRBJ2-6; the D is unclear. The CDR3 covers 18 residues. Between the trimmed V and J ends, which lost 3 bases and 0 bases, there was a span of 15 bases. Germline CDR1 is MNHNS and CDR2 is SASEGT. Written as DNA, the CDR3 is TGTGCCAGCAGTGATCCAATCGGGTGGGGCTCTGGGGCCAACGTCCTGACTTTC. Amino acid sequence: CASSDPIGWGSGANVLTF.

This sequence joins TRBV5-4 and TRBJ2-7; the D call may be TRBD1 or TRBD2 (6 bases each). The CDR3 loop spans 14 amino acids. CDR1 is SGHNT, CDR2 YYREEE, per germline (reference sequence). Trimming stripped 2 bases from V and 0 bases from J, with 9 bases between. DNA for the CDR3: TGTGCCAGCAGCTTACAGGGAGGCTCCTACGAGCAGTACTTC. This sequence encodes CASSLQGGSYEQYF.

The CDR3 coding sequence is TGCGCCAGCAGCCAAGATTGGCAGGGGGCAACAGATACGCAGTATTTT. Encoded protein: CASSQDWQGATDTQYF. The chain has TRBV4-3 and TRBJ2-3; 8 positions match TRBD1. In germline, CDR1 is LGHNA, CDR2 YSLEER. J lost 3 bases, V lost 0 bases, and 5 bases had no gene match. The length of the CDR3 is 16 residues.